This TCR beta chain is from a study of blood T cell repertoires in COVID-19. About the research overall: Collection of acute and convalescent COVID-19 samples took place in the United States, Italy and Spain. Sample material is recorded as cDNA or gDNA derived from T cells, B-cell-depleted T cells, or PBMCs.

The data were produced by immunoSEQ multiplex PCR, yet TCRdb's version contains in-frame clones alone and is incomplete. The sample includes 110,000 to 150,000 clones, around four fifths of them seen just once. This CDR3 region has 14 residues. With V trimmed by 3 bases and J by 8 bases, 4 bases remained unmatched. Germline assignment: CDR1 MDHEN and CDR2 SYDVKM. All recovered Cohort 3 donors got two negative PCRs, got clearance, or saw symptom resolution. This clone appeared once. The J gene is TRBJ1-4, the V gene TRBV28, with 9 positions matching TRBD1. The clonotype originates from a woman in her forties who had recovered from COVID-19. Material: PBMCs or T cells enriched from blood (not recorded which). The CDR3: CASSLTGGGEKLFF. DNA for the CDR3: TGTGCCAGCAGTTTGACAGGGGGTGGGGAAAAACTGTTTTTT.